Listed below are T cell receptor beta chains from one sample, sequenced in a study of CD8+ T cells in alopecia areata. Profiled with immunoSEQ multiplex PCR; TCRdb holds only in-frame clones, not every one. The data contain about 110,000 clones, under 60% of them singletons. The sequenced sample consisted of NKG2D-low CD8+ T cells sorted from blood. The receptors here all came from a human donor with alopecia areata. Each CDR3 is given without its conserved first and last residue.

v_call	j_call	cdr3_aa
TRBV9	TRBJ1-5	ASSVDSGTDNQPQH
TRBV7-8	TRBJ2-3	ASSPRDRGPDTQY
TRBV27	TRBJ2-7	ASSLSESYEQY
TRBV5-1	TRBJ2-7	ASSFQVTYEQY
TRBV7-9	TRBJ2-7	ASNAQRGNEQY
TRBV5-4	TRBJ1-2	ASSLKEFNYGYT
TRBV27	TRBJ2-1	ASKIQGGHEQF
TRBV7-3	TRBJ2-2	ASSPTPGFTGELF
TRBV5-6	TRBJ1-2	ASSTLVGTGAKTNYGYT
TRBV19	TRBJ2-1	ASSISGWNEQF